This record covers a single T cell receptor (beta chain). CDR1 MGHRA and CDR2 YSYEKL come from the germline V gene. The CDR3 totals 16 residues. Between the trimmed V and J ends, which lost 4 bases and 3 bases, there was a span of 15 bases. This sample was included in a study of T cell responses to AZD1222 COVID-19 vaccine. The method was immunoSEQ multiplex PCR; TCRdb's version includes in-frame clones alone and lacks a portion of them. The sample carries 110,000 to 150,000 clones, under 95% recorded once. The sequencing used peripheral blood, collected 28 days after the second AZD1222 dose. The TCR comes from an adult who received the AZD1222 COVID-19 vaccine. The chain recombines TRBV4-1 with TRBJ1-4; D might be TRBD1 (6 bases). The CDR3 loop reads CASSRTWGAPNEKLFF. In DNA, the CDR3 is TGCGCCAGCAGCCGCACGTGGGGGGCTCCTAATGAAAAACTGTTTTTT.